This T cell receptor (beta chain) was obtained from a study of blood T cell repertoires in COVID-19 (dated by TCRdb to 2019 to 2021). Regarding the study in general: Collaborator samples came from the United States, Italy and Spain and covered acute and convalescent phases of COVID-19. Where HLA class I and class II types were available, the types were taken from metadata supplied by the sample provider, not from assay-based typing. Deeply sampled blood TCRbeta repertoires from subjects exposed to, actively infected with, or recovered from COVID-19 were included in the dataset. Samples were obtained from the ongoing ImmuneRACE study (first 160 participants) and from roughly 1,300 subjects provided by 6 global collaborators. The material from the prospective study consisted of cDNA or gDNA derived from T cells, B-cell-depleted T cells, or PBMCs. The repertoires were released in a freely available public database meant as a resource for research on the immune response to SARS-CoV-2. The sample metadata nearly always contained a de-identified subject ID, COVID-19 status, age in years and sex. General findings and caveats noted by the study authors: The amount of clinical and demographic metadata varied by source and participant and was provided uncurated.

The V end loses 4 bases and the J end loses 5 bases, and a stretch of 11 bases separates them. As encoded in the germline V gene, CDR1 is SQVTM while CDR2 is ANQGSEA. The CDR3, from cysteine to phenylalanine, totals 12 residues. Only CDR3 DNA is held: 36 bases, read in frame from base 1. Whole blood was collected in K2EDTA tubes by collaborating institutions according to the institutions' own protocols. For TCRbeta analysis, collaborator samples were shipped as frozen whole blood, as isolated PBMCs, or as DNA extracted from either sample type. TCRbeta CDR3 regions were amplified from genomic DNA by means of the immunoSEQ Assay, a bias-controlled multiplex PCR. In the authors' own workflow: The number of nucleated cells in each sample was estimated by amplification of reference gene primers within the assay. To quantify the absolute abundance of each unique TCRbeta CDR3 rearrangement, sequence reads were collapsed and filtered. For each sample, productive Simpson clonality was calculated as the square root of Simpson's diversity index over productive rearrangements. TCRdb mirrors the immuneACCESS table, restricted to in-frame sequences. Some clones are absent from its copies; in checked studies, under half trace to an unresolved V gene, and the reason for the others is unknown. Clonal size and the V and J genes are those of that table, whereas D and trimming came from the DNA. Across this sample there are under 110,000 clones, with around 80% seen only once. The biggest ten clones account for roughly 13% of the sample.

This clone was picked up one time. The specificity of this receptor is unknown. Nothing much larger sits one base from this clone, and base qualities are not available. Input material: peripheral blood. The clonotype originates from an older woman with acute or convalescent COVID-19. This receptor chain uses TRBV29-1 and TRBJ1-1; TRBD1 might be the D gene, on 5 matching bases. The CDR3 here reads CSVAWGETEAFF. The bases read TGCAGCGTTGCTTGGGGGGAAACTGAAGCTTTCTTT.